Listed here are 20 T cell receptor beta chains from one sample, sequenced in a study of breast tumors, draining lymph nodes, adjacent tissues. TCRdb reprocessed the multiplex PCR reads with MiXCR, giving one entry per CDR3 protein. Seen here are 250,000 or so distinct CDR3 sequences, over 30% observed once, and the top ten hold 0.85% to 1.3%. The lymph nodes were axillary draining lymph nodes from breast cancer patients. Source material: axillary lymph node tissue. Receptors were obtained from a female donor with breast cancer. Some clones in this sample may be carry-over from other donors' samples.

The chain is built from TRBV18 and TRBJ1-6; 7 bases line up with TRBD1. The germline gives CDR1 KGHSH, CDR2 LQKENI. The CDR3 has 15 amino acids. V was clipped by 1 base and J by 9 bases; unmatched bases: 6. The CDR3 loop is CASSPRGTATSPLHF. The CDR3, as DNA: TGTGCCAGCTCACCACGCGGGACAGCTACTTCACCCCTCCACTTT.

This clonotype was detected many times. The chain recombines TRBV30 with TRBJ2-7; 10 bases match TRBD1. The CDR3 is made up of 12 amino acids. V was clipped by 6 bases and J by 5 bases; unmatched bases: 4. Germline loops: CDR1 GTSNPN, CDR2 SVGIG (reference sequence). The CDR3 reads CACRDRGNEQYF. In nucleotides, the CDR3 is TGTGCCTGTAGGGACAGGGGCAACGAGCAGTACTTC.

This clonotype was seen ten or more times. One junction end does not reproduce the germline sequence, and a read error may be involved. V and J are TRBV7-7 and TRBJ2-1; D not resolved. This CDR3 spans 14 amino acids. Germline CDR1 and CDR2: SSHAT and FNYEAQ (reference sequence). CDR3 protein: CASSFRSEVDEQFF. CDR3 bases: TGTGCTAGCAGCTTTAGGTCCGAGGTCGATGAGCAGTTCTTC.

As concerns this clonotype: This may stem from a read error, because a much larger clone lies one nucleotide away. This chain uses TRBV7-9 with TRBJ2-7; no clear D. Germline assignment: CDR1 SEHNR and CDR2 FQNEAQ (reference sequence). The CDR3 has 15 amino acids. For the CDR3, the DNA is TGTGCCAGCAGCCACGGTTGGAGTAGTGTCTACGAGCAGCACTTC. This translates into CASSHGWSSVYEQHF. Together with reference TRBV7-9 and TRBJ2-7, the CDR3 gives the full variable domain: DTGVSQNPRHKITKRGQNVTFRCDPISEHNRLYWYRQTLGQGPEFLTYFQNEAQLEKSRLLSDRFSAERPKGSFSTLEIQRTEQGDSAMYLCASSHGWSSVYEQHFGPGTRLTVT.

This clonotype was counted ten times or more. This rearrangement joins TRBV12-3 or TRBV12-4 to TRBJ1-2; no reliable D call. The CDR3 sequence is 13 residues long. V was shortened by 7 bases and J by 4 bases, with 13 bases between the two germline ends. The CDR3: CASTRGYFYGYTF. The CDR3 bases are TGTGCCAGCACCCGGGGTTACTTCTATGGCTACACCTTC.

This clonotype came up many times. The chain employs TRBV20-1 and TRBJ2-7, with TRBD1 as a possible D gene (5 bases). V lost 2 bases and J 1 base, leaving 15 bases between the germline ends. The CDR3 loop spans 15 amino acids. The germline V gene has CDR1 DFQATT and CDR2 SNEGSKA (reference sequence). DNA for the CDR3: TGCAGTGCTAGATCCACCGACAGACAGTCCTACGAGCAGTACTTC. This encodes CSARSTDRQSYEQYF.

In the case of this clonotype: A much larger clone differs by one base, so this may be a read error. This chain uses TRBV11-2 with TRBJ2-1, with D perhaps matching TRBD2 (5 bases). Germline assignment: CDR1 SGHAT and CDR2 FQNNGV. The CDR3 loop spans 11 amino acids. In DNA, the CDR3 is TGTGCCAGCCTAGAGGGTCTTAGTCAGTCCTTC. Translation: CASLEGLSQSF.

The sample holds many counts of this clonotype. The genes are TRBV19 and TRBJ2-7, with D unresolved. Germline V CDR1 and CDR2: LNHDA, SQIVND (reference sequence). This CDR3 has 13 residues. Trimming took 5 bases from V and 0 from J, leaving 8 bases between them. The DNA for the CDR3 is TGTGCCAGTAGTGTGACCCGCTCCTACGAGCAGTACTTC. Amino acid sequence: CASSVTRSYEQYF.

This sequence joins TRBV19 and TRBJ2-6; D gene ambiguous. CDR1 is LNHDA, CDR2 SQIVND, per germline (reference sequence). The V end lost 8 bases, the J end lost 0 bases, and 8 bases lay between the germline ends. The CDR3 consists of 14 residues. The CDR3 nucleotides read TGTGCCAGTGACGAAGGCTCTGGGGCCAACGTCCTGACTTTC. Protein product: CASDEGSGANVLTF.

This clonotype was observed many times. The chain links TRBV12-3 or TRBV12-4 to TRBJ1-5; TRBD1 agrees at 7 bases. V lost 4 bases and J lost 3; bases outside the gene matches: 3. The CDR3 extends over 14 amino acids. The CDR3 protein is CASSWTGDNQPQHF. The DNA of the CDR3 is TGTGCCAGCAGTTGGACAGGAGACAATCAGCCCCAGCATTTT.

Turning to this clonotype: The junction differs from germline at one of its ends, possibly a read error. The V and J genes are TRBV2 and TRBJ2-3; 8 bases agree with TRBD2. Germline V gives CDR1 SNHLY, CDR2 FYNNEI. CDR3 length: 14 residues. As DNA, the CDR3 is TGTGCCAGCAGCCCGGGGGGGTTTCCAGATGCGCAGTATTTT. This sequence encodes CASSPGGFPDAQYF.

The rearrangement joins TRBV12-3 or TRBV12-4 to TRBJ2-6, with D perhaps TRBD2 (5 bases). The CDR3 has 19 residues. V was shortened by 8 bases and J by 1 base, with 24 bases between the two germline ends. CDR3: CASSSRLGSTASGANVLTF. The CDR3 nucleotides read TGTGCCAGCTCATCACGCCTAGGGAGTACGGCGTCTGGGGCCAACGTCCTGACTTTC.

This rearrangement joins TRBV20-1 to TRBJ2-5, with D hard to call. CDR1 and CDR2 from the germline V gene are DFQATT and SNEGSKA (reference sequence). The germline V and J ends were trimmed by 2 bases and 7 bases, with 5 bases remaining between them. The CDR3 spans 10 residues. The CDR3 sequence: CSARLGTQYF. CDR3 DNA sequence: TGCAGTGCTAGACTCGGGACCCAGTACTTC.

The rearrangement joins TRBV28 to TRBJ2-1; D remains ambiguous. There are 15 residues in the CDR3. Germline CDR1 is MDHEN and CDR2 is SYDVKM. V lost 11 bases and J lost 0, with 17 bases in between. CDR3 DNA sequence: TGTGCCGCCAAACTTACCCTTAGCTCCTACAATGAGCAGTTCTTC. Translation gives CAAKLTLSSYNEQFF.

In this sample, this clonotype turned up many times. V and J are TRBV27 and TRBJ1-6; D gene ambiguous. V dropped 6 bases and J dropped 7 bases, with 10 bases sitting between them. Germline V gene data show CDR1 as MNHEY and CDR2 as SMNVEV (reference sequence). The CDR3 covers 13 residues. CDR3 amino acids: CASRVYGNSPLHF. The CDR3 region has the DNA TGTGCCAGCAGGGTGTATGGGAATTCACCCCTCCACTTT.

Concerning this clonotype itself: A much larger clone sits a single nucleotide away, making a read error possible. This sequence joins TRBV7-3 and TRBJ2-1; 9 bases are a match to TRBD2. CDR1 is SGHTA, CDR2 FQGTGA, per germline. The V segment lost 5 bases and the J segment 0 bases; nucleotides outside the gene matches: 14. The CDR3 covers 19 residues. This chain's CDR3 is CASSPRGTSRIRSYNEQFF. CDR3 DNA sequence: TGTGCCAGCAGCCCAAGGGGGACTAGCAGGATCCGCTCCTACAATGAGCAGTTCTTC.

The gene calls are TRBV5-6 and TRBJ1-6; maybe TRBD1 (5 bases). The J call may be in error: the DNA end matches TRBJ1-1 better. The length of the CDR3 is 17 residues. Germline V gene lookup returns CDR1 SGHDT and CDR2 YYEEEE. CDR3 coding DNA: TGTGCCAGCAGCCCTAACATCGCGCAGGTGCGGGGGACTGAAGCTTTCTTT. Protein sequence: CASSPNIAQVRGTEAFF.

This clonotype has a count of ten or more. The gene calls are TRBV7-8 and TRBJ1-5; possible D gene TRBD1, 6 bases. Germline V gene data show CDR1 as SGHVS and CDR2 as FQNEAQ. This CDR3 has 16 amino acids. The ends were cut back, 2 bases at V and 0 bases at J, with 11 bases in the middle. CDR3 residues: CASSLTGRNSNQPQHF. The DNA of the CDR3 is TGTGCCAGCAGCTTAACAGGGAGGAATAGCAATCAGCCCCAGCATTTT.

This clonotype showed up many times. The chain combines TRBV12-5 with TRBJ1-4, with D hard to call. V dropped 7 bases and J dropped 7 bases, with 19 bases sitting between them. Germline V gene lookup returns CDR1 LGHNT and CDR2 FRNRAP. This CDR3 has 15 residues. CDR3 coding DNA: TGTGCTAGTGCCCTGGAAAGGTTCGCTGGTGAAAAACTGTTTTTT. Translating gives CASALERFAGEKLFF.

The table lists this clonotype with a few counts. J is TRBJ2-7 and V is TRBV18; no clear D gene. Germline CDR1 reads KGHSH; CDR2 reads LQKENI. V was clipped by 3 bases and J by 7 bases, with 7 bases between them. CDR3 size: 11 residues. The CDR3 sequence is CASSPEQEQYF. CDR3 DNA sequence: TGTGCCAGCTCACCGGAACAAGAGCAGTACTTC.